This TCR beta chain was observed in a study of blood T cell repertoires in COVID-19. In the study overall: COVID-19 samples collected from the United States, Italy and Spain covered acute and convalescent phases. T cells, B-cell-depleted T cells, or PBMCs supplied cDNA or gDNA.

The V gene end was trimmed by 6 bases and the J gene end by 0 bases; junction bases not matched to a gene: 4. The CDR3 spans 15 residues. The germline V gene encodes CDR1 MNHEY and CDR2 SMNVEV (reference sequence). Measured with immunoSEQ multiplex PCR; TCRdb has only the in-frame clones, and not every one. The profile shows about 280,000 clones, around 85% of them singletons. The sequence was obtained from a woman aged 50 to 65 who had recovered from COVID-19. V is TRBV27 and J is TRBJ1-1, with TRBD1 matching over 10 bases. Sample: PBMCs or T cells enriched from blood (not recorded which). The CDR3 is CASSLGTGVNTEAFF. Here the CDR3 DNA reads TGTGCCAGCAGCCTGGGGACAGGGGTGAACACTGAAGCTTTCTTT.